Listed below are T cell receptor beta chains from one sample, sequenced in a study of cytomegalovirus exposure and HLA in healthy donors. Generated by immunoSEQ multiplex PCR, the TCRdb table keeps only in-frame clones and is missing some. This table has 95,000 to 150,000 clones, about three fifths appearing once. The sequencing input was PBMCs. The source is a man aged 35-49 years in good health and CMV-seropositive. Both conserved end residues are part of each CDR3. D genes are given only for firm matches. Not all rows give a size; the values are once, few, many and, for expanded clones, a class.

J | V | D | size | DNA | CDR3
TRBJ2-3 | TRBV7-2 | TRBD2 | NA | TGTGCCAGCAGCAAGACTAGCGGGGGGGCCACCGATACGCAGTATTTT | CASSKTSGGATDTQYF
TRBJ2-7 | TRBV7-6 | TRBD2 | few | TGTGCCAGCAGCTTAGGAGGCGGGAGTCGCGACGAGCAGTACTTC | CASSLGGGSRDEQYF
TRBJ2-1 | TRBV2 | NA | few | TGTGCCAGCAGTATGCTAGCGTTCAATGAGCAGTTCTTC | CASSMLAFNEQFF
TRBJ2-7 | TRBV30 | TRBD2 | few | TGTGCCTGGAGTGTACTTAGCGGGGGCGACGAGCAGTACTTC | CAWSVLSGGDEQYF
TRBJ2-7 | TRBV11-3 | TRBD2 | NA | TGTGCCAGCAGCACCGGGACTAGCGGGGGAAAGTTCTCCTACGAGCAGTACTTC | CASSTGTSGGKFSYEQYF
TRBJ2-5 | TRBV5-4 | NA | few | TGTGCCAGCAGCCGCGGGGTTGGCGGAGGAGTTCAAGAGACCCAGTACTTC | CASSRGVGGGVQETQYF
TRBJ2-3 | TRBV21-1 | NA | NA | TGCGTTGGACTAAATTTATCGCCGCAGTATTTT | CVGLNLSPQYF
TRBJ1-5 | TRBV19 | NA | few | TGTGCCTCCAACCCGGGGTCTAGCAATCAGCCCCAGCATTTT | CASNPGSSNQPQHF
TRBJ2-1 | TRBV29-1 | NA | NA | TGCAGCGTTGAGGCCAGGGTGGGCGTCGATGAGCAGTTCTTC | CSVEARVGVDEQFF
TRBJ1-2 | TRBV7-2 | NA | NA | TGTGCCAGCAGCTTAGATGCAGCGGGGGACTATGGCTACACCTTC | CASSLDAAGDYGYTF
TRBJ2-1 | TRBV5-1 | NA | NA | TGCGCCAGCAAGGGTCGGGGGAGGAGGTCCTACAATGAGCAGTTCTTC | CASKGRGRRSYNEQFF
TRBJ1-4 | TRBV7-9 | NA | few | TGTGCCAGCAGCTCCCAGGGCAATGAAAAACTGTTTTTT | CASSSQGNEKLFF
TRBJ2-6 | TRBV2 | NA | few | TGTGCCAGCAGTGAAATGATTAGGACACCATCTCTCGCTGGGGCCAACGTCCTGACTTTC | CASSEMIRTPSLAGANVLTF
TRBJ2-6 | TRBV27 | NA | NA | TGTGCCAGCAGTCCTCTGTGGACGCCTGAGCGGCGCGGCTCTGGGGCCAACGTCCTGACTTTC | CASSPLWTPERRGSGANVLTF
TRBJ1-1 | TRBV19 | NA | NA | TGTGCCACCGTACAGCCTCCGAACACTGAAGCTTTCTTT | CATVQPPNTEAFF
TRBJ2-1 | TRBV6-1 | NA | few | TGTGCCAGCAGTGACAGCTACAATGAGCAGTTCTTC | CASSDSYNEQFF
TRBJ2-7 | TRBV27 | TRBD2 | once | TGTGCCAGCAGTTCCTCCGGGACTAGCGTATACGAGCAGTACTTC | CASSSSGTSVYEQYF
TRBJ2-1 | TRBV6-6 | TRBD2 | NA | TGTGCCAGGGGGACTAGCGGATACAATGAGCAGTTCTTC | CARGTSGYNEQFF
TRBJ1-4 | TRBV5-1 | TRBD1 | few | TGCGCCAGCAGCTTAGGACAGGGGTCAACTAATGAAAAACTGTTTTTT | CASSLGQGSTNEKLFF
TRBJ2-1 | TRBV5-1 | TRBD2 | NA | TGCGCCAGCAGCTTGGCGACTAGCGGGTCCTACAATGAGCAGTTCTTC | CASSLATSGSYNEQFF
TRBJ2-5 | TRBV5-4 | NA | NA | TGTGCCAGCAGCTTCGGAGAAAGGGAGACCCAGTACTTC | CASSFGERETQYF
TRBJ2-1 | TRBV2 | NA | NA | TGTGCCAGCAGACTACAGGGTCAAGAGCAGTTCTTC | CASRLQGQEQFF
TRBJ2-2 | TRBV19 | NA | NA | TGTGCCAGTAGTATGGGGGCAGGCGGGGAGCTGTTTTTT | CASSMGAGGELFF
TRBJ2-7 | TRBV4-2 | TRBD2 | NA | TGTGCCAGCAGCCAAGTACTAGCGGGGGGGCCCCGTCAGCAGTACTTC | CASSQVLAGGPRQQYF
TRBJ2-7 | TRBV5-6 | TRBD1 | NA | TGTGCCAGCAGCGCGGGACAGGGGGCCGACGTGGGGTACTTC | CASSAGQGADVGYF
TRBJ2-2 | TRBV7-9 | NA | NA | TGTGCCAGCAACGACCGCCGGGTCGACAACACCGGGGAGCTGTTTTTT | CASNDRRVDNTGELFF
TRBJ2-7 | TRBV28 | NA | NA | TGTGCCAGCACCATAGGGAGCTTCTCCTACGAGCAGTACTTC | CASTIGSFSYEQYF
TRBJ2-2 | TRBV14 | NA | once | TGTGCCAGCGCGGGGACGGATTACACCGGGGAGCTGTTTTTT | CASAGTDYTGELFF
TRBJ2-7 | TRBV6-5 | TRBD2 | NA | TGTGCCAGCAGTGGCGGGGGCTCCTACGAGCAGTACTTC | CASSGGGSYEQYF
TRBJ1-6 | TRBV5-4 | NA | NA | TGTGCCAGCAGCTTGTCCAGGCCATCGAATTCACCCCTCCACTTT | CASSLSRPSNSPLHF
TRBJ2-1 | TRBV19 | NA | NA | TGTGCCAGTAGTGCCTCCCTATTCGGCAATGAGCAGTTCTTC | CASSASLFGNEQFF
TRBJ2-7 | TRBV4-1 | TRBD2 | NA | TGCGCCAGCAGCCAAGATGAGCGGGGATCCTACGAGCAGTACTTC | CASSQDERGSYEQYF
TRBJ2-1 | TRBV7-9 | TRBD2 | NA | TGTGCCAGCAACCCGGGACTAGCAGCTGAGCAGTTCTTC | CASNPGLAAEQFF
TRBJ2-1 | TRBV6-4 | TRBD1 | NA | TGTGCCAGCGCAATAGGACAGGGGGCTAACAATGAGCAGTTCTTC | CASAIGQGANNEQFF
TRBJ2-7 | TRBV5-5 | TRBD1 | few | TGTGCCAGCAGCTCGGGACAGGGGGCGGCCGAGCAGTACTTC | CASSSGQGAAEQYF
TRBJ1-1 | TRBV10-3 | NA | NA | TGTGCCATCAGAATACTACAGGGTATGAACACTGAAGCTTTCTTT | CAIRILQGMNTEAFF
TRBJ2-7 | TRBV4-1 | TRBD1 | few | TGCGCCAGCAGCCAAGGGGACAGGGGGCCCTACGAGCAGTACTTC | CASSQGDRGPYEQYF
TRBJ2-5 | TRBV29-1 | NA | once | TGCAGCGTTGCTAGGAACGACCAAGAGACCCAGTACTTC | CSVARNDQETQYF
TRBJ1-2 | TRBV30 | TRBD1 | NA | TGTGCCTGGGCCAGACAGGGGCACCTCTATAGCTACACCTTC | CAWARQGHLYSYTF
TRBJ2-7 | TRBV6-5 | TRBD1 | few | TGTGCCAGCAGCTACGAGCGACAGGGGAACTACGAGCAGTACTTC | CASSYERQGNYEQYF
TRBJ2-3 | TRBV5-6 | NA | few | TGTGCCAGCAGCTTGGCGTTAGCGGCCAGCACAGATACGCAGTATTTT | CASSLALAASTDTQYF
TRBJ1-6 | TRBV5-1 | TRBD1 | few | TGCGCCAGCAGCTTGGACAGGGGTTATAATTCACCCCTCCACTTT | CASSLDRGYNSPLHF
TRBJ2-3 | TRBV6-5 | TRBD1 | NA | TGTGCCAGCAGTTTATATCAGGGGGCAGGGGATACGCAGTATTTT | CASSLYQGAGDTQYF
TRBJ2-3 | TRBV6-5 | TRBD2 | NA | TGTGCCAGCAGAGCGGGAGTGGGCACAGATACGCAGTATTTT | CASRAGVGTDTQYF
TRBJ2-1 | TRBV15 | NA | once | TGTGCCACCTTTGGCGGTTCCTACAATGAGCAGTTCTTC | CATFGGSYNEQFF